This TCR beta chain was documented in a study of blood T cell repertoires in COVID-19. V lost 2 bases and J lost 1, with 8 bases in between. Germline V gene data show CDR1 as PRHDT and CDR2 as FYEKMQ (reference sequence). CDR3 length equals 14 residues. In the original analysis: Scientists estimated how many nucleated cells there were by amplifying reference gene primers. Clones were read by immunoSEQ multiplex PCR, and TCRdb kept only the in-frame ones, dropping some. The V and J calls and clone size come from that table; D and trimming were worked out from the DNA. Of under 15,000 clones listed, about two thirds are singletons.

The TCR comes from a man between 60 and 70 years old with COVID-19, enrolled during active disease. Sample: peripheral blood. This chain uses TRBV13 with TRBJ1-1; no clear D. CDR3 DNA: TGTGCCAGCAGCTTATGGAGCGGGAACACTGAAGCTTTCTTT. Its translation is CASSLWSGNTEAFF.